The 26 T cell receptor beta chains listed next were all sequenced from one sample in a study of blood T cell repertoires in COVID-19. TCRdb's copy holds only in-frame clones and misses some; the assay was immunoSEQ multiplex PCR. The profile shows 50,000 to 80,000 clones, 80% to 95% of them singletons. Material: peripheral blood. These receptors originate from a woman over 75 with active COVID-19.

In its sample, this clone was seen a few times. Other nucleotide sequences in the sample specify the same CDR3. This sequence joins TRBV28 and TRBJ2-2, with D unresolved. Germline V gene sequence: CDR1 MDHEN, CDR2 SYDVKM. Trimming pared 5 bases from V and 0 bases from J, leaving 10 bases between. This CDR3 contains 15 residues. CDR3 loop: CASSLTHANTGELFF. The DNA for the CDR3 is TGTGCCAGCAGTCTGACTCACGCGAACACCGGGGAGCTGTTTTTT. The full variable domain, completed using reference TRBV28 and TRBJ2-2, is DVKVTQSSRYLVKRTGEKVFLECVQDMDHENMFWYRQDPGLGLRLIYFSYDVKMKEKGDIPEGYSVSREKKERFSLILESASTNQTSMYLCASSLTHANTGELFFGEGSRLTVL.

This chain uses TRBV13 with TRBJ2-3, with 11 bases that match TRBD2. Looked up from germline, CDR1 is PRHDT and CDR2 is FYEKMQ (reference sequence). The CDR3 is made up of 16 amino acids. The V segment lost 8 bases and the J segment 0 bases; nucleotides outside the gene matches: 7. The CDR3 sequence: CASRLAGGPSTDTQYF. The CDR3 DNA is TGTGCCAGCCGCCTAGCGGGGGGCCCTAGCACAGATACGCAGTATTTT.

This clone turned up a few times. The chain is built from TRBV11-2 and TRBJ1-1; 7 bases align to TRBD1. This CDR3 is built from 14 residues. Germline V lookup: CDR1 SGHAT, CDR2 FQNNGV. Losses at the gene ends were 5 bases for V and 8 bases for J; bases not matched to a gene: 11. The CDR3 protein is CASSALQGKKEAFF. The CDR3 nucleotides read TGTGCCAGCAGCGCGTTACAGGGGAAAAAGGAAGCTTTCTTT.

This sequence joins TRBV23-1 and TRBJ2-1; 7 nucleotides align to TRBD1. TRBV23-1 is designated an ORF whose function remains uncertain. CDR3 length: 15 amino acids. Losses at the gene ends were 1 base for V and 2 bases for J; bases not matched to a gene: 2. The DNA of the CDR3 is TGCGCCAGCAGTCAATGGCAGGGGGCCTACAATGAGCAGTTCTTC. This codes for CASSQWQGAYNEQFF.

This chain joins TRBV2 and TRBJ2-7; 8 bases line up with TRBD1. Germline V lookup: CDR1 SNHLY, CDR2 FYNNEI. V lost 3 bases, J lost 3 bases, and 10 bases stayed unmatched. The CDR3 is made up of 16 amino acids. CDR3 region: CASSEQGQEYFYEQYV. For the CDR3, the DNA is TGTGCCAGCAGTGAGCAGGGACAGGAATACTTCTACGAGCAGTACGTC.

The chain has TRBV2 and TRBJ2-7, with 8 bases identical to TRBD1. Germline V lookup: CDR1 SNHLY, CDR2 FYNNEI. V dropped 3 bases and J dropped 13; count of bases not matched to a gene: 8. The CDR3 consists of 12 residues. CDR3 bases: TGTGCCAGCAGTGACAGGGGGCCTCGAGCTTACGTC. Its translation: CASSDRGPRAYV.

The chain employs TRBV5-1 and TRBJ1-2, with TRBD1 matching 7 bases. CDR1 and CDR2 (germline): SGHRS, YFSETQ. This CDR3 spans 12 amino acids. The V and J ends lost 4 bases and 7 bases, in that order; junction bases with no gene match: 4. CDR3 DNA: TGCGCCAGCAGCCCGGACAGGTCTGGCTACACCTTC. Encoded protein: CASSPDRSGYTF.

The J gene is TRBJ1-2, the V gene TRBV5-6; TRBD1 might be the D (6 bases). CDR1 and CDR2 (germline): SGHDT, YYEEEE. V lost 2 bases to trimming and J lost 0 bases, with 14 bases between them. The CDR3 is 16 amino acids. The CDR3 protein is CASSFSWDTSNYGYTF. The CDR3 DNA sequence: TGTGCCAGCAGCTTCAGCTGGGACACCTCTAACTATGGCTACACCTTC.

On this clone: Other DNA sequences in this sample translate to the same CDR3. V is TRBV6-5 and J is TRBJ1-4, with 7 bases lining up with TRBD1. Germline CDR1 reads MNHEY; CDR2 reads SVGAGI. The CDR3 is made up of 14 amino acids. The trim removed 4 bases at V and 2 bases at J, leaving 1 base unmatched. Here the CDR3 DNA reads TGTGCCAGCAGTTCGACAGGGACTAATGAAAAACTGTTTTTT. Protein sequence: CASSSTGTNEKLFF.

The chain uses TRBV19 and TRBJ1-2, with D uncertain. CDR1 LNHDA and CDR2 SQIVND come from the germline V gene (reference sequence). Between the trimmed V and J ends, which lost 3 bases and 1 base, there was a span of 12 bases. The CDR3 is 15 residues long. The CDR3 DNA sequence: TGTGCCAGTAGTATTTCCTGGAGCGATAACTATGGCTACACCTTC. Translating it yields CASSISWSDNYGYTF.

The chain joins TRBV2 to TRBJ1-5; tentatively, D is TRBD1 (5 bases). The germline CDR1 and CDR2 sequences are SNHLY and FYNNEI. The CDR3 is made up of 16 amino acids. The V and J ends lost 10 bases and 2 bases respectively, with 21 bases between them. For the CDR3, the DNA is TGTGCCACTCTTCAACTGGGGGGGGGAGGCAATCAGCCCCAGCATTTT. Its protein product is CATLQLGGGGNQPQHF. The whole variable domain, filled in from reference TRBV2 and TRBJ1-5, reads EPEVTQTPSHQVTQMGQEVILRCVPISNHLYFYWYRQILGQKVEFLVSFYNNEISEKSEIFDDQFSVERPDGSNFTLKIRSTKLEDSAMYFCATLQLGGGGNQPQHFGDGTRLSIL.

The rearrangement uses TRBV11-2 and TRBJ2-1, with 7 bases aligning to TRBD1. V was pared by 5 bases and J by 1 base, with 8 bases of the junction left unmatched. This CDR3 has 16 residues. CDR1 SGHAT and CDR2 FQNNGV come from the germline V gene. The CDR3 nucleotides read TGTGCCAGCAGCCTCCGCTCGGACAGGTCCTACAATGAGCAGTTCTTC. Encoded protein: CASSLRSDRSYNEQFF.

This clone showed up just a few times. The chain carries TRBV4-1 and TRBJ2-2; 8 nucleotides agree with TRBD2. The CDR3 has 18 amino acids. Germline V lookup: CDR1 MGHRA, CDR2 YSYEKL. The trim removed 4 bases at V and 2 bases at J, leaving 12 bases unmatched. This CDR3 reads CASSPVVGAGDNTGELFF. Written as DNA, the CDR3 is TGCGCCAGCAGCCCTGTCGTGGGAGCGGGGGATAACACCGGGGAGCTGTTTTTT.

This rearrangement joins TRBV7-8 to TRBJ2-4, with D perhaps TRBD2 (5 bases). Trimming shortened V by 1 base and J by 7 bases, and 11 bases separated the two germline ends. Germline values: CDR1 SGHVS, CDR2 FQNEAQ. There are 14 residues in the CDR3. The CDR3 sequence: CASSLGQRLNIQYF. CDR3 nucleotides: TGTGCCAGCAGCTTAGGGCAGCGGTTGAACATTCAGTACTTC.

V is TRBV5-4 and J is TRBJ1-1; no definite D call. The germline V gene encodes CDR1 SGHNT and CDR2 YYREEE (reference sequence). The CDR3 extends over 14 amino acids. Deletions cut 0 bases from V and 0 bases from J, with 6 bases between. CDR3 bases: TGTGCCAGCAGCTTGGACACCTTGAACACTGAAGCTTTCTTT. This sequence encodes CASSLDTLNTEAFF.

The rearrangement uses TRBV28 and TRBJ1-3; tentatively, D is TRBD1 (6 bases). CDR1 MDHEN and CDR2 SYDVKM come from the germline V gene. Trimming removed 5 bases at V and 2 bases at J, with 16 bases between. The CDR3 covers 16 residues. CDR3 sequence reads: CASSAGGAGAGNTIYF. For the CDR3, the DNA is TGTGCCAGCAGTGCCGGGGGCGCGGGAGCTGGAAACACCATATATTTT. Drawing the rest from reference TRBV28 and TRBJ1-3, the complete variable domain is DVKVTQSSRYLVKRTGEKVFLECVQDMDHENMFWYRQDPGLGLRLIYFSYDVKMKEKGDIPEGYSVSREKKERFSLILESASTNQTSMYLCASSAGGAGAGNTIYFGEGSWLTVV.

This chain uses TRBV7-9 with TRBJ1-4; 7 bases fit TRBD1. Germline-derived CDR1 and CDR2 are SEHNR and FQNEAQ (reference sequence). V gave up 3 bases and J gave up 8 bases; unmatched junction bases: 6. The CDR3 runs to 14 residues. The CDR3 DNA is TGTGCCAGCAGCTTGGGACAGCAGGGCGAAAAACTGTTTTTT. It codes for CASSLGQQGEKLFF.

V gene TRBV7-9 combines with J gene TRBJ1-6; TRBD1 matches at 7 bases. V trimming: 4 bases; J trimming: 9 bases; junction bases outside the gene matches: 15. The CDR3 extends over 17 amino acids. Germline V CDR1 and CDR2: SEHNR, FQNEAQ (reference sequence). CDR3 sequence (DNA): TGTGCCAGCAGCTCCCCCCCCGGACAGGAATGGGGTTCACCCCTCCACTTT. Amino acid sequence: CASSSPPGQEWGSPLHF.

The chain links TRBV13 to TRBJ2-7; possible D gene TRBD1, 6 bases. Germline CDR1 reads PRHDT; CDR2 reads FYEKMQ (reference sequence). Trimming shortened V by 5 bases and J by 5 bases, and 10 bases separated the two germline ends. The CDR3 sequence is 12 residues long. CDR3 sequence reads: CASSEQGNEQYF. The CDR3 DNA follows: TGTGCCAGCAGCGAACAGGGTAACGAGCAGTACTTC.

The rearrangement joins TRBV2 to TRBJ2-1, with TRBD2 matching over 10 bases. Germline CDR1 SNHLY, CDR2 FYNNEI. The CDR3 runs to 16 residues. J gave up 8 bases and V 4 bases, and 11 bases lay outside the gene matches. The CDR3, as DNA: TGTGCCAGCAGTGCAGGGAGAACTAGCGGGGCTCATGAGCAGTTCTTC. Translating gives CASSAGRTSGAHEQFF.

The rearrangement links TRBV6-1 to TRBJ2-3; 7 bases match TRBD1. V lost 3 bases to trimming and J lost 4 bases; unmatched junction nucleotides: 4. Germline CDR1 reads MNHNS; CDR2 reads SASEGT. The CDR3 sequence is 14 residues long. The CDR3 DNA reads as TGTGCCAGCAGTGACCTCAGGGGGTCAGATACGCAGTATTTT. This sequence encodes CASSDLRGSDTQYF.

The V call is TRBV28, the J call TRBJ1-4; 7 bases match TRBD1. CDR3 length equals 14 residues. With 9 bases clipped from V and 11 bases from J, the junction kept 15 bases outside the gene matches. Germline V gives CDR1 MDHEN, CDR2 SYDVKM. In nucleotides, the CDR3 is TGTGCCAGTAAAGACAGGGACCCCTTCGAGAAACTGTTTTTT. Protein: CASKDRDPFEKLFF.

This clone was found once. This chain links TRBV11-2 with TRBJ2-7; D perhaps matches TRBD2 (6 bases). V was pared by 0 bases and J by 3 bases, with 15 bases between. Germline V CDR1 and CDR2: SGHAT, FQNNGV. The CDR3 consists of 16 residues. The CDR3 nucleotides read TGTGCCAGCAGCTTAGATATTGCGGGAACGCTCTACGAGCAGTACTTC. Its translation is CASSLDIAGTLYEQYF.

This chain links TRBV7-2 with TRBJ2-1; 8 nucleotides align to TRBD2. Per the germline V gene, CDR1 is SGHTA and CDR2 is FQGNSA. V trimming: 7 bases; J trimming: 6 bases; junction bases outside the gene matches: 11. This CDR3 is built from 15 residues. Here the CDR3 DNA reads TGTGCCAGCATGCCCGCGGGGGGTACTCCCAATGAGCAGTTCTTC. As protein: CASMPAGGTPNEQFF.

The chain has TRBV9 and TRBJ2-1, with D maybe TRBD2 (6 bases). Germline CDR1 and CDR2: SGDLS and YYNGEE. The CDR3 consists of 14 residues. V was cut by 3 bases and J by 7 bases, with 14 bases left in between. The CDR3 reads CASSGYGSRNEQFF. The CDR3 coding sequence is TGTGCCAGCAGCGGATACGGGAGTCGGAATGAGCAGTTCTTC.

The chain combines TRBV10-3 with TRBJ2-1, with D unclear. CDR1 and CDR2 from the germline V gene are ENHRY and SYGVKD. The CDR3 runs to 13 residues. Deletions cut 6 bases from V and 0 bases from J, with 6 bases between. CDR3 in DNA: TGTGCCATCAGAACTACCTCCTACAATGAGCAGTTCTTC. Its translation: CAIRTTSYNEQFF.